The rows below give T cell receptor beta chains drawn from one sample of a study of blood T cell repertoires in COVID-19. Using immunoSEQ multiplex PCR, the repertoire was profiled, and TCRdb retains in-frame clones only, with some absent. Altogether 200,000 to 250,000 clones are present, roughly 80% being singletons, with the ten largest covering about 1.3%. Input material: PBMCs or T cells enriched from blood (not recorded which). The receptors stem from a woman in her forties with acute COVID-19. CDR3s include the opening cysteine and the closing phenylalanine or tryptophan. The D gene is left open where the match is weak. Size tells how often a clone was seen (once, few, many) or the class of an expanded clone, and some rows leave it out.

TRBJ1-1 few TRBV6-5 . TGTGCCAGCAGTTACCGGTCCGGTTTCATGAACACTGAAGCTTTCTTT CASSYRSGFMNTEAFF
TRBJ1-2 . TRBV12-3/TRBV12-4 . TGTGCCAGCAGTGGTGACAGGCCACTGGGCTACACCTTC CASSGDRPLGYTF
TRBJ2-5 . TRBV28 TRBD1 TGTGCCAGCAGTTGGACAGGGGGGATTAGAGAGACCCAGTACTTC CASSWTGGIRETQYF
TRBJ2-7 . TRBV7-9 TRBD2 TGTGCCAGCAGCTCTCTAACTAGCGGGAGTACTGAGCAGTACTTC CASSSLTSGSTEQYF
TRBJ2-7 . TRBV12-2 . TGTGCAAGTCGCTCGACAGAGACCTACTTCTACGAGCAGTACTTC CASRSTETYFYEQYF
TRBJ2-3 . TRBV19 TRBD2 TGTGCCAGTAAGGGCCTAGCGGGATTCACAGATACGCAGTATTTT CASKGLAGFTDTQYF
TRBJ2-1 . TRBV27 TRBD2 TGTGCCAGCAGTTCCCCCGCGACTAGCGCCTACAATGAGCAGTTCTTC CASSSPATSAYNEQFF
TRBJ2-3 . TRBV27 TRBD2 TGTGCCAGCAGCCTTAGCGGGTATACAGATACGCAGTATTTT CASSLSGYTDTQYF
TRBJ1-2 . TRBV3-1/TRBV3-2 . TGTGCCAGCAGTCGGGAGTTAATTGGAGCTAACTATGGCTACACCTTC CASSRELIGANYGYTF
TRBJ1-6 . TRBV30 . TGTGCCTGGAGTGTAGGGGCCTCCTATAATTCACCCCTCCACTTT CAWSVGASYNSPLHF
TRBJ1-4 . TRBV10-2 . TGCGCCAGCAGTGAGTCTACGATTGGGACAACGGCCCATGAAAAACTGTTTTTT CASSESTIGTTAHEKLFF
TRBJ2-5 . TRBV29-1 . TGCAGCGTCGTCCAAGAGACCCAGTACTTC CSVVQETQYF
TRBJ2-5 . TRBV12-3/TRBV12-4 . TGTGCCAGCAGTTTCCCGCAAGAGACCCAGTACTTC CASSFPQETQYF
TRBJ2-7 few TRBV2 TRBD2 TGTGCCAGCAGTGAATCTCTAGCGGTCTACGAGCAGTACTTC CASSESLAVYEQYF
TRBJ1-5 . TRBV5-1 TRBD1 TGCGCCAGCAGCCCGGGACAGGGAAGCAATCAGCCCCAGCATTTT CASSPGQGSNQPQHF
TRBJ1-2 . TRBV5-1 . TGCGCCAGCAGCTCCGCAGGGAACTATGGCTACACCTTC CASSSAGNYGYTF
TRBJ2-1 . TRBV14 TRBD2 TGTGCCAGCAGCAAAGCCGGCCTAGCGGGGGGGACTCCGGGCAATGAGCAGTTCTTC CASSKAGLAGGTPGNEQFF
TRBJ1-1 few TRBV4-1 . TGCGCCAGCAGCCAAGAGGCGGCAATCACTGAAGCTTTCTTT CASSQEAAITEAFF
TRBJ1-6 . TRBV7-3 . TGTGCCAGCAGCGAAACGCGGGCAGGGGTTTCACCCCTCCACTTT CASSETRAGVSPLHF
TRBJ1-6 . TRBV7-8 TRBD1 TGTGCCAGCAGCTCCGGGACAGGGTACCGGAGCTCCTATAATTCACCCCTCCACTTT CASSSGTGYRSSYNSPLHF
TRBJ1-1 . TRBV29-1 TRBD1 TGCAGCGCCGGACAGGGAGGCACTGAAGCTTTCTTT CSAGQGGTEAFF
TRBJ2-1 . TRBV19 TRBD1 TGTGCCAGTAGTACCGAAGCGACAGGGTTGAATGAGCAGTTCTTC CASSTEATGLNEQFF
TRBJ2-7 . TRBV5-5 TRBD1 TGTGCCAGCAGCCCGACAGGGGCTAACTACGAGCAGTACTTC CASSPTGANYEQYF
TRBJ2-7 . TRBV7-2 . TGTGCCAGCAGCTTAGGCCAGGGTAGCTTTTACGAGCAGTACTTC CASSLGQGSFYEQYF
TRBJ1-1 . TRBV2 TRBD1 TGTGCCAGCAGTCCGACAGGGAAGACTGAAGCTTTCTTT CASSPTGKTEAFF
TRBJ2-2 . TRBV9 . TGTGCCAGCAGCGTCACCGGACATGCCGGGGAGCTGTTTTTT CASSVTGHAGELFF
TRBJ2-7 . TRBV6-5 . TGTGCCAGCAGTTTTTTGACAGCCCAGGCCTACGAGCAGTACTTC CASSFLTAQAYEQYF
TRBJ2-1 . TRBV19 TRBD2 TGTGCCAGTAGTATTCGACTAGCGGCTTCCTACAATGAGCAGTTCTTC CASSIRLAASYNEQFF
TRBJ2-3 . TRBV7-2 TRBD2 TGTGCCAGCAGCTCATCTAGCGGCCGTCAAGATACGCAGTATTTT CASSSSSGRQDTQYF
TRBJ1-2 . TRBV6-5 . TGTGCCACGCGAATTGGGTTACAGGCCTACTATGGCTACACCTTC CATRIGLQAYYGYTF
TRBJ1-3 . TRBV11-2 . TGTGCCAGCAACAAAGAGCGCTCTGGAAACACCATATATTTT CASNKERSGNTIYF
TRBJ1-2 . TRBV9 TRBD1 TGTGCCAGCAGCCACGGACAGGTCTATGGCTACACCTTC CASSHGQVYGYTF
TRBJ2-7 . TRBV27 . TGTGCCAGCAGTGCCTATAAGGAGCAGTACTTC CASSAYKEQYF
TRBJ1-3 . TRBV7-2 . TGTGCCAGCAGCCTAGACAGATTCTCTGGAAACACCATATATTTT CASSLDRFSGNTIYF
TRBJ1-5 . TRBV10-2 TRBD1 TGCGCCAGCAGTGAGTCGAAGGACAGGTTCAATCAGCCCCAGCATTTT CASSESKDRFNQPQHF
TRBJ2-5 . TRBV24-1 . TGTGCCACCAGTGCGGGTTACCAAGAGACCCAGTACTTC CATSAGYQETQYF
TRBJ1-1 . TRBV12-3/TRBV12-4 . TGTGCCAGCACCCTGCGGTGGGTGGCTGAAGCTTTCTTT CASTLRWVAEAFF
TRBJ2-1 . TRBV5-1 TRBD2 TGCGCCAGCAGCGCGGGACTAGCGGGACGTTGGGATGAGCAGTTCTTC CASSAGLAGRWDEQFF
TRBJ1-2 . TRBV2 . TGTGCCAGCAGTGATGGGGTCCACGGACAAATGGATGGCTACACCTTC CASSDGVHGQMDGYTF
TRBJ1-3 . TRBV19 TRBD1 TGTGCCAGCATAACAGGGGAAGCTGGAAACACCATATATTTT CASITGEAGNTIYF
TRBJ2-4 . TRBV2 TRBD1 TGTGCCAGCAGTGCGGACGGGACAGTCAAAAACATTCAGTACTTC CASSADGTVKNIQYF
TRBJ1-1 . TRBV3-1/TRBV3-2 . TGTGCCAGCAGCCAAGCGAGTTTGCCGGCTTTCTTT CASSQASLPAFF
TRBJ2-1 . TRBV7-9 TRBD2 TGTGCCAGCAGCAAGCGGGACCGCGATCTCAATGAGCAGTTCTTC CASSKRDRDLNEQFF
TRBJ1-2 . TRBV24-1 TRBD1 TGTGCCACCAGTGATGGGGATAGCGGGACAGCGCTCACCTATGGCTACACCTTC CATSDGDSGTALTYGYTF
TRBJ1-6 once TRBV5-1 . TGCGCCAGCAGCTTGGGCCAGGGTAGTTCACCCCTCCACTTT CASSLGQGSSPLHF
TRBJ2-5 . TRBV5-1 . TGCGCCAGCAGCTTTTCGGGGATCCAAGAGACCCAGTACTTC CASSFSGIQETQYF
TRBJ1-5 . TRBV3-1/TRBV3-2 . TGTGCCAGCAGCCAAGCATTCAGAGGGCAGCCCCAGCATTTT CASSQAFRGQPQHF
TRBJ2-1 . TRBV19 TRBD2 TGTGCCAGTAGTATAGATTCGGGGGGGATCTACAATGAGCAGTTCTTC CASSIDSGGIYNEQFF
TRBJ2-5 . TRBV7-9 TRBD2 TGTGCCAGCAACAGATGGGGGGAGGGCCACGAGACCCAGTACTTC CASNRWGEGHETQYF
TRBJ2-1 . TRBV27 TRBD2 TGTGCCAGCAGTTTAAGTGGACTAGCGGGGGGCTCCTACAATGAGCAGTTCTTC CASSLSGLAGGSYNEQFF
TRBJ2-7 . TRBV11-3 TRBD1 TGTGCCAGCAGCTTAGGGGGCGCAGGGGGACACGAGCAGTACTTC CASSLGGAGGHEQYF
TRBJ1-5 . TRBV4-3 . TGCGCCAGCAGCCAAGGAAGCACAGGCAGGGAGCCCCAGCATTTT CASSQGSTGREPQHF
TRBJ2-7 once TRBV24-1 . TGTGCCACCAGTGACGTCAGGAACTCCTACGAGCAGTACTTC CATSDVRNSYEQYF
TRBJ1-1 . TRBV7-8 . TGTGCCAGCAGCCCATGGGAGGGGGCTGAAGCTTTCTTT CASSPWEGAEAFF
TRBJ1-1 . TRBV28 TRBD1 TGTGCCAGCAGTGCCCCGGGACAGGGGACTGAAGCTTTCTTT CASSAPGQGTEAFF
TRBJ1-5 . TRBV6-6 . TGTGCCGCTGACAGGAACAATCAGCCCCAGCATTTT CAADRNNQPQHF
TRBJ2-1 . TRBV18 TRBD2 TGTGCCAGCTCTCCCGGGACTAGCGGGGGGAATGAGCAGTTCTTC CASSPGTSGGNEQFF